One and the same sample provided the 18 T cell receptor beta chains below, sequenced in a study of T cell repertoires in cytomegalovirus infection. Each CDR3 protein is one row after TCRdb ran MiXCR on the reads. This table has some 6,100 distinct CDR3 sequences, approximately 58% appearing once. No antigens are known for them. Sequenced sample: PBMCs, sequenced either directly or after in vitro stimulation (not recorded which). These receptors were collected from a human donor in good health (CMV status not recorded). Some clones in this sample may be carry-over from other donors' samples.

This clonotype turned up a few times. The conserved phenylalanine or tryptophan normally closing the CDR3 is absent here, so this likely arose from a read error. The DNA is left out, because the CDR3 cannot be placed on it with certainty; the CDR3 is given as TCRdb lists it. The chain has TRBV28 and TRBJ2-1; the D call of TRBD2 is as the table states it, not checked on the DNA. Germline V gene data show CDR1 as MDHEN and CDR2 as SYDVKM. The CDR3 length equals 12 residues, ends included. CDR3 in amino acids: CASSFYLAEHCV.

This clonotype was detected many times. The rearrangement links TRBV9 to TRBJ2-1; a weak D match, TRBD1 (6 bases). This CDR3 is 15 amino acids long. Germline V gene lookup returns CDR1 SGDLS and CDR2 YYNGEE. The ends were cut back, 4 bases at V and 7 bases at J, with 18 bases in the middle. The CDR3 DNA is TGTGCCAGCAGCCCAACAGGGACCCTGAGGAATGAGCAGTTCTTC. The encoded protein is CASSPTGTLRNEQFF.

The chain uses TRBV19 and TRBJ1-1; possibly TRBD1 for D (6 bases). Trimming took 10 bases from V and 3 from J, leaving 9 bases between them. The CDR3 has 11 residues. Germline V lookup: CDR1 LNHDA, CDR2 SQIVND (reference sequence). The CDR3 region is CATTGYTEAFF. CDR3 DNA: TGTGCCACGACAGGATACACTGAAGCTTTCTTT. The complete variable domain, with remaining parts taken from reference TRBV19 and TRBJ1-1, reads DGGITQSPKYLFRKEGQNVTLSCEQNLNHDAMYWYRQDPGQGLRLIYYSQIVNDFQKGDIAEGYSVSREKKESFPLTVTSAQKNPTAFYLCATTGYTEAFFGQGTRLTVV.

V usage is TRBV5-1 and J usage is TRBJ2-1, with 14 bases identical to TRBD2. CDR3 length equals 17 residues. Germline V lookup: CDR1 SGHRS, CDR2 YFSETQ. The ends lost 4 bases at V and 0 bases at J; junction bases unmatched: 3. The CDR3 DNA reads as TGCGCCAGCAGCAGGACTAGCGGGGGGCACTCCTACAATGAGCAGTTCTTC. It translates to CASSRTSGGHSYNEQFF. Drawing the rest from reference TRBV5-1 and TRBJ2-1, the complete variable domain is KAGVTQTPRYLIKTRGQQVTLSCSPISGHRSVSWYQQTPGQGLQFLFEYFSETQRNKGNFPGRFSGRQFSNSRSEMNVSTLELGDSALYLCASSRTSGGHSYNEQFFGPGTRLTVL.

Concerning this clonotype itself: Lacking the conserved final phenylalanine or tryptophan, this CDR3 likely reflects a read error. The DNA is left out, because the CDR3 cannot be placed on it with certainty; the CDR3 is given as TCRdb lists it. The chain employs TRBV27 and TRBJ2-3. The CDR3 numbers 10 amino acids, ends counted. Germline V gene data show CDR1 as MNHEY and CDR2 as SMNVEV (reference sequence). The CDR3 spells CARHGDTTYL.

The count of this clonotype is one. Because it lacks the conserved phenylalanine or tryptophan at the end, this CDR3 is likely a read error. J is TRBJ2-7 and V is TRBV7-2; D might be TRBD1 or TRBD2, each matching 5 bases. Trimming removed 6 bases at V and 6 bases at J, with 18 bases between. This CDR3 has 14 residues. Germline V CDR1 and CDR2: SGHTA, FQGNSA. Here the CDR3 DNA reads TGTGCCAGCAGATGGGACCCCCCTGGCGGCGAGCAGTACTCC. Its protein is CASRWDPPGGEQYS.

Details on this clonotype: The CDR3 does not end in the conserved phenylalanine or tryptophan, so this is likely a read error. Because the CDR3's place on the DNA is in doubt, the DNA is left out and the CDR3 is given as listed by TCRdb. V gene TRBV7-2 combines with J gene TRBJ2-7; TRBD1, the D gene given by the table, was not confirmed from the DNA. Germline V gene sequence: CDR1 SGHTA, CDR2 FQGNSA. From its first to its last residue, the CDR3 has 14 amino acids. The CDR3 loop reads CAISWDTPVDELYL.

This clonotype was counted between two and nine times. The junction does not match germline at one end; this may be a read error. Here the CDR3 reads CARSLSGASGRPDGETQYF. The CDR3 nucleotides are TGTGCCAGAAGCTTAAGCGGAGCTAGCGGGAGACCCGACGGGGAGACCCAGTACTTC. The rearrangement joins TRBV7-2 to TRBJ2-5; 10 bases are shared with TRBD2. Germline lookup yields CDR1 SGHTA and CDR2 FQGNSA. CDR3 length: 19 residues. Based on the CDR3 plus reference TRBV7-2 and TRBJ2-5, the full variable domain is GAGVSQSPSNKVTEKGKDVELRCDPISGHTALYWYRQSLGQGLEFLIYFQGNSAPDKSGLPSDRFSAERTGGSVSTLTIQRTQQEDSAVYLCARSLSGASGRPDGETQYFGPGTRLLVL.

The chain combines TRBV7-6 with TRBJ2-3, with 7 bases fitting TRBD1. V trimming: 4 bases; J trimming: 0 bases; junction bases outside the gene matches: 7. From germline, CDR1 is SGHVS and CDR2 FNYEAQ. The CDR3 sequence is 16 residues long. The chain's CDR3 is CASSSGQASSTDTQYF. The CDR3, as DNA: TGTGCCAGCAGCTCCGGACAGGCCTCTAGCACAGATACGCAGTATTTT. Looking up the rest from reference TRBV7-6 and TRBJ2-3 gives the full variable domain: GAGVSQSPRYKVTKRGQDVALRCDPISGHVSLYWYRQALGQGPEFLTYFNYEAQQDKSGLPNDRFSAERPEGSISTLTIQRTEQRDSAMYRCASSSGQASSTDTQYFGPGTRLTVL.

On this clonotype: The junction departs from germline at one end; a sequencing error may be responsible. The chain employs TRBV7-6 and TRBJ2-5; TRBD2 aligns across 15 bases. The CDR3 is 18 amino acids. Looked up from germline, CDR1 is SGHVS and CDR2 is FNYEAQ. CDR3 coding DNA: TGTGCCAGCAGCTCATCCGGGACTAGCGGGAGGATACAAGAGACCCGGTACTTC. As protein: CASSSSGTSGRIQETRYF.

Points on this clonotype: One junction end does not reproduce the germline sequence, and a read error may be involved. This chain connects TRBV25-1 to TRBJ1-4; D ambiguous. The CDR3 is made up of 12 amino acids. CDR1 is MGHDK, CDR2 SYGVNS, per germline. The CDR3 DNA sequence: TGTGCCAGCAGGCGTGTTCAAGAAAAACAGTTTTTT. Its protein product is CASRRVQEKQFF.

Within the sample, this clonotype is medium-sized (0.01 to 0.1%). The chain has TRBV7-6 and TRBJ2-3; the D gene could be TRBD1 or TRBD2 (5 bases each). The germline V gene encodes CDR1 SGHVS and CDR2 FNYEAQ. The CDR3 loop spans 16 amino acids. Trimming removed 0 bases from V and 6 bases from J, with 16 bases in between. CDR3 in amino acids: CASSLAGPISGDTQYF. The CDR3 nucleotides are TGTGCCAGCAGCTTAGCGGGACCTATATCCGGGGATACGCAGTATTTT.

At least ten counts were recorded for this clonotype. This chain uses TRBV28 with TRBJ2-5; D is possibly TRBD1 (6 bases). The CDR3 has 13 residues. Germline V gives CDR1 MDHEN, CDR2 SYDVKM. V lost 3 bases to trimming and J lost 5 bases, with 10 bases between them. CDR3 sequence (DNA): TGTGCCAGCAGTTTGGGGGCTTGGGAGACCCAGTACTTC. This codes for CASSLGAWETQYF.

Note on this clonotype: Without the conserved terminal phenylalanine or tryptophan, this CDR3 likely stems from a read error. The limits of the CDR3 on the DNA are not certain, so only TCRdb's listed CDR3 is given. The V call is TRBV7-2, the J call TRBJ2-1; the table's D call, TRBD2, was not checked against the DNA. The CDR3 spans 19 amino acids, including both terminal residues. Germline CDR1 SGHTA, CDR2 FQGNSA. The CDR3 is CASSLRGASGRPEVGTTFL.

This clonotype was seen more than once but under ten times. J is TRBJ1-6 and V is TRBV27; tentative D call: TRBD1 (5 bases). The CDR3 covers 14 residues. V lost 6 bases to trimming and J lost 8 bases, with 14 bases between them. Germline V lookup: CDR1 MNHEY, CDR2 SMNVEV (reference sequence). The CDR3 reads CASSGGPMDSPLHF. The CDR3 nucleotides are TGTGCCAGCAGCGGGGGACCCATGGATTCACCCCTCCACTTT.

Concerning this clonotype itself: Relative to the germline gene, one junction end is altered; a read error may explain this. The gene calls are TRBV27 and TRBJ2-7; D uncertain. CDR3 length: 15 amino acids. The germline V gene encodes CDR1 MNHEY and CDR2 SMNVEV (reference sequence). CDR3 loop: CASSLSEVGHHEKYF. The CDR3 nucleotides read TGTGCCAGCAGTTTATCAGAGGTCGGGCATCACGAGAAGTACTTC.

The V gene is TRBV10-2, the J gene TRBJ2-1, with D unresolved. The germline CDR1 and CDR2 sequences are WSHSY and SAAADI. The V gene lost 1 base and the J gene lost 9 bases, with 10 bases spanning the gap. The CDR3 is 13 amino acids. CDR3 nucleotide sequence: TGCGCCAGCAGTGAGTTTCTAAATGGTGAGCAGTTCTTC. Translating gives CASSEFLNGEQFF.

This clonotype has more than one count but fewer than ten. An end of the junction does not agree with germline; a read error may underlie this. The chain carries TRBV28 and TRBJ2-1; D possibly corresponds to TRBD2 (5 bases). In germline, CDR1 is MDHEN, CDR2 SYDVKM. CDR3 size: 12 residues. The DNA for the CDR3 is TGTGCCACCAGTTTTTACCTAGCTGAGCATTGCTTC. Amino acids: CATSFYLAEHCF.